The 6 T cell receptor beta chains given below trace back to one sample, sequenced in a study of blood T cell repertoires in COVID-19. Repertoires were generated with immunoSEQ multiplex PCR, while TCRdb's copy carries only in-frame clones and drops some. Of roughly 21,000 clones detected, approximately 86% appear once; the ten largest clones hold roughly a sixth. The sequenced material came from peripheral blood. The receptor source for this set is a human donor with acute or convalescent COVID-19. The donor label of this sample is uncertain.

The chain joins TRBV3-1 (or the pseudogene TRBV3-2) to TRBJ1-4, with TRBD1 as a possible D gene (5 bases). The length of the CDR3 is 13 residues. V dropped 3 bases and J dropped 7 bases, with 9 bases sitting between them. Germline V gene sequence: CDR1 LGHDT, CDR2 YNNKEL (reference sequence). This CDR3 is CASSQSGGEKLFF. Here the CDR3 DNA reads TGTGCCAGCAGCCAGTCCGGGGGTGAAAAACTGTTTTTT.

The J gene is TRBJ1-1, the V gene TRBV7-9; TRBD1 agrees at 8 bases. The CDR3 is 15 amino acids. V was pared by 2 bases and J by 4 bases, with 6 bases of the junction left unmatched. Germline CDR1 and CDR2: SEHNR and FQNEAQ (reference sequence). CDR3 nucleotide sequence: TGTGCCAGCAGCTTATGGCAGGGGGCGCCCACTGAAGCTTTCTTT. This gives the protein CASSLWQGAPTEAFF.

This clone was observed once. V is TRBV2 and J is TRBJ2-1; a possible D gene is TRBD2 (6 bases). The CDR3 is 13 residues long. Trimming left V 2 bases short and J 5 bases short, with 7 bases between. Germline lookup yields CDR1 SNHLY and CDR2 FYNNEI. CDR3 region: CASSEIADNEQFF. Written as DNA, the CDR3 is TGTGCCAGCAGTGAAATAGCGGACAATGAGCAGTTCTTC.

The V and J genes are TRBV18 and TRBJ1-1, with 8 bases that match TRBD1. After removal of 3 bases from V and 1 base from J, the junction contained 7 bases not matched to a gene. This CDR3 is built from 16 residues. Germline-derived CDR1 and CDR2 are KGHSH and LQKENI. CDR3 DNA sequence: TGTGCCAGCTCACCCCGGACAGGGCGGGGGAACACTGAAGCTTTCTTT. It specifies CASSPRTGRGNTEAFF.

The chain couples TRBV6-5 to TRBJ1-5, with a weak D call TRBD1 (6 bases). Between the trimmed V and J ends, which lost 7 bases and 3 bases, there was a span of 16 bases. Per germline, CDR1 MNHEY and CDR2 SVGAGI. This CDR3 has 15 residues. DNA of the CDR3: TGTGCCAGCATTTTAACAGGGTTCGCCAATCAGCCCCAGCATTTT. Protein product: CASILTGFANQPQHF.

V and J are TRBV5-1 and TRBJ2-3, with TRBD2 matching 8 bases. Germline V gene data show CDR1 as SGHRS and CDR2 as YFSETQ. The CDR3 extends over 15 amino acids. With V trimmed by 2 bases and J by 3 bases, 5 bases remained unmatched. The CDR3 sequence is CASSFTSGGTDTQYF. CDR3 DNA: TGCGCCAGCAGCTTCACTAGCGGAGGTACAGATACGCAGTATTTT. Using reference TRBV5-1 and TRBJ2-3 for the parts outside the CDR3, the full variable domain is KAGVTQTPRYLIKTRGQQVTLSCSPISGHRSVSWYQQTPGQGLQFLFEYFSETQRNKGNFPGRFSGRQFSNSRSEMNVSTLELGDSALYLCASSFTSGGTDTQYFGPGTRLTVL.